This T cell receptor (beta chain) was sequenced in a study of blood T cell repertoires in COVID-19. Study in general: COVID-19 samples collected from the United States, Italy and Spain covered acute and convalescent phases.

Here immunoSEQ multiplex PCR was the method, and the copy in TCRdb shows in-frame clones only, minus some. The repertoire consists of 100,000 to 150,000 clones, with 70% to 85% occurring once and the leading ten covering 15% to 20%. The V gene's germline CDR1 is SGHVS and CDR2 FQNEAQ. This CDR3 is 14 amino acids long. V lost 1 base and J lost 5, with 9 bases in between. Sequences were obtained from peripheral blood. This clonotype was obtained from a woman aged 45-60 years with acute or convalescent COVID-19. The rearrangement joins TRBV7-8 to TRBJ2-1, with D possibly TRBD1 on 6 matching bases. In nucleotides, the CDR3 is TGTGCCAGCAGCTTAGGTGGGGACAACAATGAGCAGTTCTTC. This gives the protein CASSLGGDNNEQFF.